Each of the 2 T cell receptor beta chains below was sequenced from the same sample in a study of blood T cell repertoires in COVID-19. TCRdb's table, derived via immunoSEQ multiplex PCR, lists solely in-frame clones and lacks some. The profile shows some 80,000 clones, approximately 79% of them singletons. Sequencing was done on a sample of peripheral blood. The source is a woman older than 75 with active or convalescent COVID-19.

The J gene is TRBJ2-7, the V gene TRBV18, with D perhaps matching TRBD1 (6 bases). Germline-derived CDR1 and CDR2 are KGHSH and LQKENI. The CDR3 extends over 15 amino acids. The ends were cut back, 2 bases at V and 4 bases at J, with 15 bases in the middle. The CDR3 DNA follows: TGTGCCAGCTCACCATCCACAGGGTATGGTTACGAGCAGTACTTC. Amino acids: CASSPSTGYGYEQYF. The full variable domain, its missing parts supplied by reference TRBV18 and TRBJ2-7, is NAGVMQNPRHLVRRRGQEARLRCSPMKGHSHVYWYRQLPEEGLKFMVYLQKENIIDESGMPKERFSAEFPKEGPSILRIQQVVRGDSAAYFCASSPSTGYGYEQYFGPGTRLTVT.

V gene TRBV4-2 combines with J gene TRBJ2-1; 10 bases match TRBD2. Looked up from germline, CDR1 is LGHNA and CDR2 is YNFKEQ. With 3 bases clipped from V and 15 bases from J, the junction kept 5 bases outside the gene matches. CDR3 length: 12 residues. CDR3 in amino acids: CASSQGLARLFF. CDR3 bases: TGTGCCAGCAGCCAGGGACTAGCGCGCTTGTTCTTC.